The 3 T cell receptor beta chains in this list originate from one sample, sequenced in a study of spatial heterogeneity in lung cancer. Noted time point: sample taken at primary tumor resection. TCRdb passed the 5' RACE reads through MiXCR, listing each CDR3 protein once. The table lists around 89,000 distinct CDR3 sequences, roughly 12% of them singletons. The material was PBMCs, obtained at surgery. All receptors come from a male donor with early-stage non-small cell lung cancer.

There are many counts of this clonotype. This chain connects TRBV10-2 to TRBJ1-1; TRBD1 matches at 7 bases. With 6 bases clipped from V and 1 base from J, the junction kept 2 bases outside the gene matches. This CDR3 region has 13 residues. Germline-derived CDR1 and CDR2 are WSHSY and SAAADI. The CDR3 DNA is TGCGCCAGCAGGGCAGGGGGGAACACTGAAGCTTTCTTT. It translates to CASRAGGNTEAFF.

The chain links TRBV19 to TRBJ2-2; no firm D call. This CDR3 contains 14 residues. Trimming pared 5 bases from V and 4 bases from J, leaving 11 bases between. CDR1 is LNHDA, CDR2 SQIVND, per germline (reference sequence). CDR3: CASSSVVGTGELFF. The CDR3 bases are TGTGCCAGTAGTTCAGTAGTGGGCACCGGGGAGCTGTTTTTT. Supplemented by reference TRBV19 and TRBJ2-2, the full variable domain reads DGGITQSPKYLFRKEGQNVTLSCEQNLNHDAMYWYRQDPGQGLRLIYYSQIVNDFQKGDIAEGYSVSREKKESFPLTVTSAQKNPTAFYLCASSSVVGTGELFFGEGSRLTVL.

This sequence joins TRBV14 and TRBJ1-1; D gene unclear. In germline, CDR1 is SGHDN, CDR2 FVKESK. The ends were cut back, 9 bases at V and 0 bases at J, with 11 bases in the middle. The CDR3 has 13 amino acids. In DNA form, the CDR3 reads TGTGCCAGTACACGGATCATGAACACTGAAGCTTTCTTT. Protein product: CASTRIMNTEAFF.